This TCR beta chain was profiled in a study of T cell responses to AZD1222 COVID-19 vaccine. In the study overall: The study pooled second doses at about 4 or about 12 weeks.

The method was immunoSEQ multiplex PCR; TCRdb's version includes in-frame clones alone and lacks a portion of them. The repertoire holds 130,000 or so clones, 70% to 90% seen once, with 2.5% to 3% in the top ten. This clone has only one observation. The junction had 7 bases not matched to a gene; V was cut back by 3 bases and J by 5 bases. The CDR3 consists of 14 residues. The germline V gene encodes CDR1 SGHRS and CDR2 YFSETQ. Sequenced here: peripheral blood, sampled on day 0 of AZD1222 vaccination. The sequence derives from an adult in good health. This chain connects TRBV5-1 to TRBJ1-1; 7 bases map to TRBD1. Here the CDR3 DNA reads TGCGCCAGCAGCTCAGCAGGGGGTTGGACTGAAGCTTTCTTT. As protein: CASSSAGGWTEAFF.